Listed below are T cell receptor beta chains from one sample, sequenced in a study of T cell changes during pregnancy in multiple sclerosis. The data were produced by immunoSEQ multiplex PCR, yet TCRdb's version contains in-frame clones alone and is incomplete. This table holds about 35,000 clones, 89% found once. The sequences come from CD4+ T cells from peripheral blood mononuclear cells, collected after pregnancy. The source is a female donor in good health, enrolled as a control in a pregnancy study. Each CDR3 is given with its conserved first and last residue. The order of the fields is J gene, D gene, clone size, CDR3 length, V gene, CDR3 DNA, CDR3 protein. The D gene is left open where the match is weak. Not all rows give a size; the values are once, few, many and, for expanded clones, a class.

TRBJ2-5	TRBD2	NA	15	TRBV7-2	TGTGCCAGCAGCCGATCTAGCGGGAAGGGGGAGACCCAGTACTTC	CASSRSSGKGETQYF
TRBJ2-5	NA	NA	13	TRBV6-1	TGTGCCAGCAGAAATACAGGGAGGGGAGACCAGTACTTC	CASRNTGRGDQYF
TRBJ2-7	NA	NA	14	TRBV27	TGTGCCAGCAGCCTCCTCCTGGGGGCAGAAGAGCAGTACTTC	CASSLLLGAEEQYF
TRBJ2-5	NA	NA	14	TRBV6-5	TGTGCCAGCAGTCGCGGTTGGGTGGGAGAGACCCAGTACTTC	CASSRGWVGETQYF
TRBJ1-1	TRBD1	NA	13	TRBV6-6	TGTGCCAGCACCAACGGACAGGCCGCTGAAGCTTTCTTT	CASTNGQAAEAFF
TRBJ2-5	TRBD2	NA	14	TRBV5-1	TGCGCCAGCAGCTTGGGACTAGCCACGGAGGCCCAGTACTTC	CASSLGLATEAQYF
TRBJ1-2	NA	NA	11	TRBV19	TGTGCCAGTAGTCTCCAGGGTGGCTACACCTTC	CASSLQGGYTF
TRBJ2-2	TRBD1	NA	16	TRBV7-3	TGTGCCAGCAGCTCATCCTCCAGGGGGCGCGGCGGGGAGCTGTTTTTT	CASSSSSRGRGGELFF
TRBJ2-7	TRBD2	NA	17	TRBV4-1	TGCGCCAGCAGCCAAGATGGAGGACTAGCGGGAGAAGACGAGCAGTACTTC	CASSQDGGLAGEDEQYF
TRBJ1-1	TRBD1	NA	14	TRBV11-2	TGTGCCAGCAGCTGGAACAGGGGGCGAACTGAAGCTTTCTTT	CASSWNRGRTEAFF
TRBJ2-7	NA	NA	15	TRBV10-3	TGTGCCATCAAGAGGGGGGAGGGCCGATCTGGCGAGCAGTACTTC	CAIKRGEGRSGEQYF
TRBJ2-7	TRBD2	NA	13	TRBV29-1	TGCAGCGCGACTAGCGGGGGTTGGGGAACCGCCGTGTTC	CSATSGGWGTAVF
TRBJ1-2	TRBD1	NA	14	TRBV5-6	TGTGCCAGCACCCCAAAGGGGGCGGACTATGGCTACACCTTC	CASTPKGADYGYTF
TRBJ1-2	TRBD1	NA	15	TRBV10-3	TGTGCCATCAGTGACTCCGGGACAGTCAACTATGGCTACACCTTC	CAISDSGTVNYGYTF
TRBJ2-3	NA	NA	13	TRBV29-1	TGCAGCGTTGATTTGGGACACACAGATACGCAGTATTTT	CSVDLGHTDTQYF
TRBJ1-1	NA	few	15	TRBV4-2	TGTGCCAGCAGCCAAGGTATTTTGAGGAACACTGAAGCTTTCTTT	CASSQGILRNTEAFF
TRBJ2-2	TRBD1	few	12	TRBV19	TGTGCCAGTAAACAGGGGCCCGGGGAGCTGTTTTTT	CASKQGPGELFF
TRBJ2-2	NA	NA	15	TRBV7-3	TGTGCCAGCAGCTTACAGGGTCGAGACACCGGGGAGCTGTTTTTT	CASSLQGRDTGELFF
TRBJ2-1	TRBD1	NA	17	TRBV4-1	TGCGCCAGCAGCCAAGCGGGGACAGGGGGCCCATACAATGAGCAGTTCTTC	CASSQAGTGGPYNEQFF
TRBJ2-1	NA	once	16	TRBV15	TGTGCCACCAGCCCCCAGCACCCCCTCGCGCGGAATGAGCAGTTCTTC	CATSPQHPLARNEQFF
TRBJ1-2	TRBD1	NA	19	TRBV5-4	TGTGCCAGCAGCTTGGACCGTTTCAGACAGGGGATAACAAACTATGGCTACACCTTC	CASSLDRFRQGITNYGYTF
TRBJ1-6	NA	few	17	TRBV4-3	TGCGCCAGCAGCCAAGATGGACCGGGACTGTTCTTTTCACCCCTCCACTTT	CASSQDGPGLFFSPLHF
TRBJ2-2	TRBD2	NA	19	TRBV9	TGTGCCAGCAGCGTAGAATTGCTGATAGCGGGGGGGAACACCGGGGAGCTGTTTTTT	CASSVELLIAGGNTGELFF
TRBJ1-2	TRBD1	NA	13	TRBV14	TGTGCCAGCAGCCAAGGGACAGGGTATGGCTACACCTTC	CASSQGTGYGYTF
TRBJ1-6	NA	NA	16	TRBV18	TGTGCCAGCTCACCACCGTCGACAGCCCCTAATTCACCCCTCCACTTT	CASSPPSTAPNSPLHF
TRBJ1-4	TRBD1	NA	14	TRBV6-6	TGTGCCAGCACTCTAACAGGGGTGGGTGAAAAACTGTTTTTT	CASTLTGVGEKLFF
TRBJ2-1	NA	NA	17	TRBV18	TGTGCCAGCTCACCACGTTTCCGGGAGCCCCAAGACAATGAGCAGTTCTTC	CASSPRFREPQDNEQFF
TRBJ1-1	TRBD1	NA	15	TRBV6-5	TGTGCCAGCAGACCCAGGGACAGGGTAAACACTGAAGCTTTCTTT	CASRPRDRVNTEAFF